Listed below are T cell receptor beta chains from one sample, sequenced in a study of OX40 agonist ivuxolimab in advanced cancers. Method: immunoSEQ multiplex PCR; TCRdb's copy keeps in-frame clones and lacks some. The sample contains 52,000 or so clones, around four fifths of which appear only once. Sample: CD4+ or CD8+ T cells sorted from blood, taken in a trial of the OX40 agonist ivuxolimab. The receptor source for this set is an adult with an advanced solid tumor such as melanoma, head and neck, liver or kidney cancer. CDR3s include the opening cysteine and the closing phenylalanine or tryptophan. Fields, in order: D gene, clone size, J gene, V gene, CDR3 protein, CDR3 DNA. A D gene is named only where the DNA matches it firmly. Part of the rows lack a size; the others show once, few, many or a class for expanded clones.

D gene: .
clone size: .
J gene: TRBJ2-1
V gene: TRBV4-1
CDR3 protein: CASSQKGEQFF
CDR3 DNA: TGCGCCAGCAGCCAAAAGGGAGAGCAGTTCTTC

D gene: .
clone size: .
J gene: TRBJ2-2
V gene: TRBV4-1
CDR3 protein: CASSQVFSWQGNTGELFF
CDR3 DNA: TGCGCCAGCAGCCAAGTATTTTCGTGGCAGGGGAACACCGGGGAGCTGTTTTTT

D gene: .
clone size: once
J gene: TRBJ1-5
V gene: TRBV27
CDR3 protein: CASSLWDQPQHF
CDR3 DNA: TGTGCCAGCAGTTTATGGGATCAGCCCCAGCATTTT

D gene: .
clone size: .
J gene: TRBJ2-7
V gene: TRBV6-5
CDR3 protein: CASSYSGGSYEQYF
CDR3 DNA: TGTGCCAGCAGTTACTCGGGTGGATCCTACGAGCAGTACTTC

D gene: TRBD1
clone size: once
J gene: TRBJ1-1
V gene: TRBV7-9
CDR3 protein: CASSLDRTLNTEAFF
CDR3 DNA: TGTGCCAGCAGCTTGGACAGGACTTTGAACACTGAAGCTTTCTTT

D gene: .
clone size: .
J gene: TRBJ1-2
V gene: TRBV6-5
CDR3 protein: CASSSQYGYTF
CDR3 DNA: TGTGCCAGCAGTTCACAGTATGGCTACACCTTC

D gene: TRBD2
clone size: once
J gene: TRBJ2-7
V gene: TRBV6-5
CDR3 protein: CASSSGGPPYEQYF
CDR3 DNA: TGTGCCAGCAGTTCGGGGGGTCCCCCCTACGAGCAGTACTTC

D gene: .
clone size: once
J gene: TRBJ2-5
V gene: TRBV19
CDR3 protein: CASRKGGQETQYF
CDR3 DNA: TGTGCCAGTAGAAAGGGGGGCCAAGAGACCCAGTACTTC

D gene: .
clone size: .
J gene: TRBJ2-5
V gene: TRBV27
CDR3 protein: CASSRQEKETQYF
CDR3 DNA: TGTGCCAGCAGCAGACAGGAGAAAGAGACCCAGTACTTC

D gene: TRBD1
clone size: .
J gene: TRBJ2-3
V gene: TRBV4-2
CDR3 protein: CASSRPTGQGSDTQYF
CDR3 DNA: TGTGCCAGCAGCCGTCCTACCGGACAGGGCTCAGATACGCAGTATTTT

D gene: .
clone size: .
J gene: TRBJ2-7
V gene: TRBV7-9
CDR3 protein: CASSPGPYEQYF
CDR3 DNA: TGTGCCAGCAGCCCAGGGCCGTACGAGCAGTACTTC

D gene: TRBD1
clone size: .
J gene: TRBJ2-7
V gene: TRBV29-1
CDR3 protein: CSAADRYYEQYF
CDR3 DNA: TGCAGCGCCGCGGACAGGTACTACGAGCAGTACTTC

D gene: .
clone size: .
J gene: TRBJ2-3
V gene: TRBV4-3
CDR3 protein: CASSQVPGEDTQYF
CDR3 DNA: TGCGCCAGCAGCCAAGTCCCCGGAGAAGATACGCAGTATTTT

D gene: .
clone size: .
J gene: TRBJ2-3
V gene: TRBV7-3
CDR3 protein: CASGREPTDTQYF
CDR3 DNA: TGTGCCAGCGGTCGGGAACCCACAGATACGCAGTATTTT

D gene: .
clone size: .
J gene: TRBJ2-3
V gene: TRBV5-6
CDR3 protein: CASSLDLMGRTDTQYF
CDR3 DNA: TGTGCCAGCAGCTTGGATCTTATGGGCAGGACAGATACGCAGTATTTT

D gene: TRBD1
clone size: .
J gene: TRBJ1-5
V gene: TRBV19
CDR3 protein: CASSAPGQGGPIQPQHF
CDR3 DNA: TGTGCCAGTAGTGCTCCGGGACAGGGAGGGCCCATTCAGCCCCAGCATTTT

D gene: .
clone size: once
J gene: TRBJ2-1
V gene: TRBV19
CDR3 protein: CASSIDPSSSYNEQFF
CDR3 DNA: TGTGCCAGTAGTATAGACCCTTCTAGCTCCTACAATGAGCAGTTCTTC

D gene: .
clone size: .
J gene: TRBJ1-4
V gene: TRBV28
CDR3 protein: CASSLGARAGMTNEKLFF
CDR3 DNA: TGTGCCAGCAGTTTAGGGGCCAGGGCGGGAATGACTAATGAAAAACTGTTTTTT

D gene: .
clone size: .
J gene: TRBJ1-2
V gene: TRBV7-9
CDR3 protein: CASSPSGPYGYTF
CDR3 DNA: TGTGCCAGCAGCCCGTCCGGGCCCTATGGCTACACCTTC

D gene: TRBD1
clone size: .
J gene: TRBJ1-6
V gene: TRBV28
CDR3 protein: CASRPSTGGENSPLHF
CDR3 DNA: TGTGCCAGCAGACCTTCGACAGGGGGGGAAAATTCACCCCTCCACTTT

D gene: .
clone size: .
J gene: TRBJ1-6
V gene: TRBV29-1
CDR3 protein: CSVQQENNSPLHF
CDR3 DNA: TGCAGCGTCCAACAGGAGAATAATTCACCCCTCCACTTT

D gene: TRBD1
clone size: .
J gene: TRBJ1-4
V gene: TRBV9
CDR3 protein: CASSVDEGAREKLFF
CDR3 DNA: TGTGCCAGCAGCGTAGACGAGGGGGCGCGGGAAAAACTGTTTTTT

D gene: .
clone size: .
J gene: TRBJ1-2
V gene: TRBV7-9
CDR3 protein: CASSSNIIYGYTF
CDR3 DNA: TGTGCCAGCAGCTCCAACATAATCTATGGCTACACCTTC

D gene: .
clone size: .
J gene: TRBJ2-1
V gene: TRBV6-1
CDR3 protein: CASSERRYNEQFF
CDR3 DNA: TGTGCCAGCAGTGAACGGCGTTACAATGAGCAGTTCTTC

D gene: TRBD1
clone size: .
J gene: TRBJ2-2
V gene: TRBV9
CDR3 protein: CASSEPYRGAGELFF
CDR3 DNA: TGTGCCAGCAGCGAACCCTACAGGGGGGCCGGGGAGCTGTTTTTT

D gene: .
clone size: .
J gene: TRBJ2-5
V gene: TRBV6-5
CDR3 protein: CASSYRPVGETQYF
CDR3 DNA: TGTGCCAGCAGTTACCGGCCAGTCGGGGAGACCCAGTACTTC

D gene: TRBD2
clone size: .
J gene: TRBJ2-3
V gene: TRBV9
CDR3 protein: CASSTPWGAGGFSDTQYF
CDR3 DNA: TGTGCCAGCAGCACCCCCTGGGGAGCGGGGGGGTTCAGTGATACGCAGTATTTT

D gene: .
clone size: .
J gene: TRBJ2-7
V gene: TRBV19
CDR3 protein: CASSSQGRGEQYF
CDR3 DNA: TGTGCCAGTAGTTCCCAGGGGAGAGGCGAGCAGTACTTC

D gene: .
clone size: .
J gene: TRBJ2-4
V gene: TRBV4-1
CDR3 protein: CASSQVRDSKNIQYF
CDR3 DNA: TGCGCCAGCAGCCAGGTCAGGGACTCCAAAAACATTCAGTACTTC

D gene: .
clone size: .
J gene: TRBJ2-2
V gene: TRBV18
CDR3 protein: CASYSTRSLRGELFF
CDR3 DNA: TGTGCCAGCTACTCGACTAGATCCTTGCGGGGGGAGCTGTTTTTT

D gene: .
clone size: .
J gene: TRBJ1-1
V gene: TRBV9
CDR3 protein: CASSVGAGSIQAEAFF
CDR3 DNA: TGTGCCAGCAGCGTAGGGGCAGGGTCGATCCAGGCTGAAGCTTTCTTT

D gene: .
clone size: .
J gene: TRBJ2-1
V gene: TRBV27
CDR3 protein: CASSLRPSYNEQFF
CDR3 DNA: TGTGCCAGCAGTCTCCGACCCTCCTACAATGAGCAGTTCTTC

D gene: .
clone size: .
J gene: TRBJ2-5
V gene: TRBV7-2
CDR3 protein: CASSPPGGFETQYF
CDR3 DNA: TGTGCCAGCAGCCCGCCCGGTGGGTTCGAGACCCAGTACTTC

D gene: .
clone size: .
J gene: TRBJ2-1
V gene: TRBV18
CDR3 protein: CASSPPSSMEQFF
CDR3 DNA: TGTGCCAGCTCACCACCTTCATCTATGGAGCAGTTCTTC

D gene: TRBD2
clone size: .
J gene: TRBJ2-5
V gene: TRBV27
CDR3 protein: CASSWSGGKRETQYF
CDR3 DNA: TGTGCCAGCAGTTGGAGCGGGGGAAAGCGAGAGACCCAGTACTTC

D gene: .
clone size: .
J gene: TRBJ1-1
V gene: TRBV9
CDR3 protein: CASSVIPTAGTEAFF
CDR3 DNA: TGTGCCAGCAGCGTCATCCCGACGGCAGGAACTGAAGCTTTCTTT